One TCR beta chain is described in this entry. Its target is not known. Germline values: CDR1 LGHNT, CDR2 FRNRAP. Trimming shortened V by 3 bases and J by 11 bases, and 2 bases separated the two germline ends. The CDR3 sequence is 9 residues long. The source of the sample is a study of OX40 agonist ivuxolimab in advanced cancers. The wider study: Melanoma, hepatocellular carcinoma, head and neck or renal cell cancer occurred in dose-escalation patients. Three patients, one with hepatocellular carcinoma and two with cutaneous melanoma, responded partially.

Findings and limits, study-wide: The mean number of expanded clones was higher in CD8+ T cells than in CD4+.

The method was immunoSEQ multiplex PCR; TCRdb's version includes in-frame clones alone and lacks a portion of them. The data show 50,000 to 65,000 clones, over 70% seen once. The chain recombines TRBV12-5 with TRBJ1-5; D is undetermined. Sequences were derived from CD4+ or CD8+ T cells sorted from blood, sampled in a trial of the OX40 agonist ivuxolimab. The TCR was taken from an adult with an advanced solid tumor such as melanoma, head and neck, liver or kidney cancer. CDR3 coding DNA: TGTGCTAGTGGTTTTTCCCAGCATTTT. Its translation is CASGFSQHF.